A selection of T cell receptor beta chains follows, all from one sample in a study of blood T cells in healthy people across ages. Each CDR3 protein is one row after TCRdb ran MiXCR on the 5' RACE reads. This repertoire shows about 670,000 distinct CDR3 sequences, around 41% found once; its top ten account for roughly 30%. The material sequenced was blood. These receptors were collected from a man at least 80 years old in good health. Each CDR3 is given with its conserved first and last residue. The D gene is left open where the match is weak. Clone size is stated in some rows and not others, as once, few, many or a class when expanded.

V: TRBV5-1
J: TRBJ2-3
size: few
D: TRBD1
DNA: TGCGCCAGCAGCAGACTGACAGGGGCCACAGATACGCAGTATTTT
CDR3: CASSRLTGATDTQYF

V: TRBV6-2/TRBV6-3
J: TRBJ2-7
size: few
D: -
DNA: TGTGCCAGCAGTTCCCAAACTTACGAGCAGTACTTC
CDR3: CASSSQTYEQYF

V: TRBV7-2
J: TRBJ2-1
size: many
D: -
DNA: TGTGCCAGCAGCTTAGCGGTGGGGATCCTCGCGAATGAGCAGTTCTTC
CDR3: CASSLAVGILANEQFF

V: TRBV20-1
J: TRBJ2-5
size: -
D: -
DNA: TGCAGTGCTAGAGATGCGGCAGGACTACAAGAGACCCAGTACTTC
CDR3: CSARDAAGLQETQYF

V: TRBV20-1
J: TRBJ2-1
size: once
D: TRBD2
DNA: TGCAGTGCTGCGCCAACTAGCGTGTTCTACAATGAGCAGTTCTTC
CDR3: CSAAPTSVFYNEQFF

V: TRBV5-1
J: TRBJ2-4
size: once
D: TRBD2
DNA: TGCACCAGCAGCCCGGGGGGGGGAGCCAAAAACATTCAGTACTTC
CDR3: CTSSPGGGAKNIQYF

V: TRBV6-6
J: TRBJ2-1
size: few
D: TRBD2
DNA: TGTGCCAGCAGCCTCGTGGTAGCGGGAGTATATGAGCAGTTCTTC
CDR3: CASSLVVAGVYEQFF

V: TRBV2
J: TRBJ2-7
size: -
D: TRBD2
DNA: TGTGCCAGCAGGGCCGGGACTAGGTTGGGCGAGCAGTACTTC
CDR3: CASRAGTRLGEQYF

V: TRBV20-1
J: TRBJ2-3
size: -
D: TRBD2
DNA: TGCAGTGCCCTGGGACTAGCGGGAGCTACAGATACGCAGTATTTT
CDR3: CSALGLAGATDTQYF

V: TRBV7-3
J: TRBJ2-3
size: -
D: TRBD2
DNA: TGTGCCAGCAGCCTAGCGGGAGACGGGGGAGGTACGCAGTATTTT
CDR3: CASSLAGDGGGTQYF

V: TRBV20-1
J: TRBJ2-5
size: many
D: -
DNA: TGCAGTGCTCGCTTCATCGGGCGAGAGACCCAGTACTTC
CDR3: CSARFIGRETQYF

V: TRBV6-2/TRBV6-3
J: TRBJ2-3
size: once
D: -
DNA: TGTGCCAGCACCGCCGTGTTGCGACTAGTCTTTAAAGATACGCAGTATTTT
CDR3: CASTAVLRLVFKDTQYF

V: TRBV5-8
J: TRBJ2-7
size: -
D: -
DNA: TGTGCCAGCAGCCCCAGGACCCCAATGGGGCAGTACTTC
CDR3: CASSPRTPMGQYF

V: TRBV7-3
J: TRBJ2-3
size: many
D: -
DNA: TGTGCCAGCAGCTTAGCCTCGGTCCCCTCAGATACGCAGTATTTT
CDR3: CASSLASVPSDTQYF

V: TRBV12-3/TRBV12-4
J: TRBJ2-3
size: few
D: TRBD2
DNA: TGTGCCAGCAGTTCCGGACTAGCGGGAAATACGCAGTATTTT
CDR3: CASSSGLAGNTQYF

V: TRBV5-6
J: TRBJ2-1
size: -
D: TRBD1
DNA: TGTGCCAGCAGCTTGGAAGGGGGACAGGGGGCCCACAATGAGCAGTTCTTC
CDR3: CASSLEGGQGAHNEQFF

V: TRBV11-2
J: TRBJ2-3
size: -
D: TRBD2
DNA: TGTGCCAGCAGCTTAAGTGCTAGCGGACCTAGCACAGATACGCAGTATTTT
CDR3: CASSLSASGPSTDTQYF

V: TRBV21-1
J: TRBJ1-5
size: many
D: -
DNA: TGTGCCAGCAGCAATTGGGCAGGGTCCGGATTTTGGCCCCAGCATTTT
CDR3: CASSNWAGSGFWPQHF

V: TRBV29-1
J: TRBJ2-1
size: many
D: -
DNA: TGCAGCGTTTCTGTGACTAGTCGCAATGAGCAGTTCTTC
CDR3: CSVSVTSRNEQFF

V: TRBV12-3/TRBV12-4
J: TRBJ2-3
size: -
D: -
DNA: TGTGCCAGCAGTTTAAGGGGATCTTACACAGATACGCAGTATTTT
CDR3: CASSLRGSYTDTQYF

V: TRBV4-3
J: TRBJ1-2
size: -
D: -
DNA: TGCGCCAGCAGCCACCTGGGTGGGGGGACCGGCTATGGCTACACCTTC
CDR3: CASSHLGGGTGYGYTF

V: TRBV20-1
J: TRBJ2-4
size: few
D: TRBD2
DNA: TGCAGTGCTAGGTCCTTTTCCGGGACATTCGGGGGGGAGCAGTACTTC
CDR3: CSARSFSGTFGGEQYF

V: TRBV15
J: TRBJ2-2
size: few
D: -
DNA: TGTGCCACCAGCAGAGGACTTTCCACCGGGGAGCTGTTTTTT
CDR3: CATSRGLSTGELFF

V: TRBV27
J: TRBJ2-1
size: -
D: TRBD2
DNA: TGTGCCAGCAGTTTAAGCCCCGCGCGAGCGGGATACAATGAGCAGTTCTTC
CDR3: CASSLSPARAGYNEQFF

V: TRBV4-3
J: TRBJ2-1
size: few
D: TRBD2
DNA: TGCGCCAGCAGCCGAGAATTGACTAGCGGGAGTATCTACAATGAGCAGTTCTTC
CDR3: CASSRELTSGSIYNEQFF

V: TRBV24-1
J: TRBJ1-5
size: -
D: -
DNA: TGTGCCACCAGTCCTAGGGGGGAAGGGAGCAATCAGCCCCAGCATTTT
CDR3: CATSPRGEGSNQPQHF

V: TRBV3-1
J: TRBJ2-5
size: few
D: -
DNA: TGTGCCAGCAGGGGACCATACCAAGAGACCCAGTACTTC
CDR3: CASRGPYQETQYF

V: TRBV7-2
J: TRBJ2-5
size: -
D: -
DNA: TGTGCCAGCAGCTTCCTGGGACAACAAGAGACCCAGTACTTC
CDR3: CASSFLGQQETQYF

V: TRBV6-2/TRBV6-3
J: TRBJ2-1
size: once
D: TRBD1
DNA: TGTGCCAGCAGGGAGAGTGACAGGGGAGGAGAGCAGTTCTTC
CDR3: CASRESDRGGEQFF

V: TRBV7-9
J: TRBJ2-1
size: -
D: -
DNA: TGTGCCAGCAGCGCGACTAGTGTAGGGTACGGTGAGCAGTTCTTC
CDR3: CASSATSVGYGEQFF

V: TRBV12-3/TRBV12-4
J: TRBJ2-1
size: -
D: TRBD2
DNA: TGTGCCAGCAGTTCAGCGGGGGGGCAAGAGGGTAAGCAGTTCTTC
CDR3: CASSSAGGQEGKQFF

V: TRBV7-3
J: TRBJ2-2
size: -
D: TRBD1
DNA: TGTGCCAGCAGCTTACGTCAGGGGGCCGCCGGGGAGCTGTTTTTT
CDR3: CASSLRQGAAGELFF

V: TRBV29-1
J: TRBJ1-3
size: -
D: -
DNA: TGCAGCGTTGAGGAGGGGACCTCTGGAAACACCATATATTTT
CDR3: CSVEEGTSGNTIYF

V: TRBV20-1
J: TRBJ2-7
size: few
D: TRBD2
DNA: TGTAGTGCTAGAGATCTGACTAGCGGGAGTAGCTCCTACAATGAGCAGTACTTC
CDR3: CSARDLTSGSSSYNEQYF

V: TRBV20-1
J: TRBJ2-1
size: -
D: TRBD2
DNA: TGCAGTGCTAGACTGGGGGCGCCTAGCGGGGGGTCTAGCTCCTACGAGCAGTTCTTC
CDR3: CSARLGAPSGGSSSYEQFF

V: TRBV4-2
J: TRBJ1-1
size: -
D: -
DNA: TGTGCCAGCAGCCAACCGCGGAACACTGAAGCTTTCTTT
CDR3: CASSQPRNTEAFF

V: TRBV20-1
J: TRBJ2-2
size: -
D: -
DNA: TGCAGTGCTACTTGGGGACTGAACACCGGGGAGCTGTTTTTT
CDR3: CSATWGLNTGELFF

V: TRBV4-3
J: TRBJ2-5
size: few
D: TRBD2
DNA: TGCGCCAGCAGCCAAGATATAGGAGCGGGGGGCAAAGAGACCCAGTACTTC
CDR3: CASSQDIGAGGKETQYF

V: TRBV2
J: TRBJ1-4
size: -
D: TRBD1
DNA: TGTGCCAGCAGTGACAGGGGGTATGAAAAACTGTTTTTT
CDR3: CASSDRGYEKLFF

V: TRBV11-2
J: TRBJ1-2
size: many
D: -
DNA: TGTGCCAGCAGCGACTGGGGGACTTCTGGCTACACCTTC
CDR3: CASSDWGTSGYTF

V: TRBV24-1
J: TRBJ2-5
size: few
D: -
DNA: TGTGCCACCAGTGACTCCCTTCGGACAGATCAAGAGACCCAGTACTTC
CDR3: CATSDSLRTDQETQYF

V: TRBV20-1
J: TRBJ2-5
size: -
D: TRBD2
DNA: TGCAGTGCTAGAGATCTGGGACGCGGGAGAGGAGAGACCCAGTACTTC
CDR3: CSARDLGRGRGETQYF

V: TRBV20-1
J: TRBJ2-7
size: -
D: -
DNA: TGCAGTGCTAGTGACGGACAGTCCTACGAGCAGTACTTC
CDR3: CSASDGQSYEQYF

V: TRBV4-2
J: TRBJ1-2
size: few
D: -
DNA: TGTGCCAGCAGCCAAGTAACAGCCTCCTATGGCTACACCTTC
CDR3: CASSQVTASYGYTF

V: TRBV6-5
J: TRBJ2-7
size: -
D: TRBD1
DNA: TGTGCCAGCAGCCGCCGGACAGGGTATGGCGAGCAGTACTTC
CDR3: CASSRRTGYGEQYF

V: TRBV6-2/TRBV6-3
J: TRBJ2-7
size: few
D: TRBD2
DNA: TGTGCCAGCAGACCTAGCGGGGTTTCTTACGAGCAGTACTTC
CDR3: CASRPSGVSYEQYF

V: TRBV5-1
J: TRBJ2-3
size: -
D: TRBD1
DNA: TGCGCCAGCAGCAGCGACAGGGGGCGTGCAGATACGCAGTATTTT
CDR3: CASSSDRGRADTQYF

V: TRBV13
J: TRBJ2-5
size: -
D: -
DNA: TGTGCCAGCAGCTTACAGGGTATTGCCCAAGAGACCCAGTACTTC
CDR3: CASSLQGIAQETQYF

V: TRBV7-2
J: TRBJ2-7
size: -
D: -
DNA: TGTGCCAGCAGCTTAGGAGGTCAGACATTCTACGAGCAGTACTTC
CDR3: CASSLGGQTFYEQYF

V: TRBV5-4
J: TRBJ2-4
size: -
D: TRBD2
DNA: TGTGCCAGCAGCGGCGGACTAGCGGGAGGACAAAACATTCAGTACTTC
CDR3: CASSGGLAGGQNIQYF

V: TRBV4-3
J: TRBJ1-6
size: few
D: -
DNA: TGCGCCAGCAGCCAAGACAGGGACTCTTCACCCCTCCACTTT
CDR3: CASSQDRDSSPLHF